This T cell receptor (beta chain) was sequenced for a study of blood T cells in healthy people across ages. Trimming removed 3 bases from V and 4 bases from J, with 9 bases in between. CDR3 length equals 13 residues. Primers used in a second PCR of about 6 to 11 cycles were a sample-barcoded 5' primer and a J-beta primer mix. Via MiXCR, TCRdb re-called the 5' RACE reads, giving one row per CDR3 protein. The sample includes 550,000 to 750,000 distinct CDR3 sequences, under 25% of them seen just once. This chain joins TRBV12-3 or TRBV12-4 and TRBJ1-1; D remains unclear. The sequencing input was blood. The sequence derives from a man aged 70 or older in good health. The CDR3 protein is CASSFSWGTEAFF. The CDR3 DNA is TGTGCCAGCAGTTTCAGCTGGGGCACTGAAGCTTTCTTT.